This T cell receptor beta chain was captured in a study of T cell repertoires and Cas9 in healthy adults. The assay was immunoSEQ multiplex PCR, and TCRdb's table has in-frame clones only and misses some. The data contain 13,000 to 15,000 clones, roughly nine tenths of them singletons. The sequence derives from a human donor in good health. The sample taken for sequencing was Tregs (CD4+, CD25+, CD127-, CD137-, CD154-) from PBMCs; culture status not recorded.

The CDR3 nucleotides read TGCGCCAGCAGTGAGTCCGGTTCAGGGTTGGCCGGGAACGAGCAGTACTTC. This sequence encodes CASSESGSGLAGNEQYF. The rearrangement uses TRBV10-2 and TRBJ2-7; D tentatively fits TRBD1 or TRBD2 (5 bases each). The V and J ends lost 0 bases and 5 bases respectively, with 20 bases between them. Germline values: CDR1 WSHSY, CDR2 SAAADI. This CDR3 has 17 amino acids.